The 14 T cell receptor beta chains below come from one sample, sequenced in a study of T-cell reconstitution after alpha-beta-depleted transplantation in children. It was with unique molecular identifiers that the TCRbeta library was prepared. TCRdb fed the PCR reads into MiXCR, producing one record per CDR3 protein. The sample yields about 440,000 distinct CDR3 sequences, 43% seen once. The specimen was PBMCs, collected before TCRalphabeta/CD19-depleted stem cell transplant. Receptors originate from a girl aged 2 to 9 with aplastic anemia, due to receive a stem cell transplant.

V gene TRBV15 combines with J gene TRBJ2-7, with D unresolved. The V gene lost 3 bases and the J gene lost 7 bases, with 22 bases spanning the gap. CDR1 LNHNV and CDR2 YYDKDF come from the germline V gene (reference sequence). The CDR3 spans 16 residues. Here the CDR3 reads CATSRARVRPSWEQYF. CDR3 DNA sequence: TGTGCCACCAGCAGGGCCCGGGTCAGACCCTCCTGGGAGCAGTACTTC. The entire variable domain, with the rest obtained from reference TRBV15 and TRBJ2-7, is as follows: DAMVIQNPRYQVTQFGKPVTLSCSQTLNHNVMYWYQQKSSQAPKLLFHYYDKDFNNEADTPDNFQSRRPNTSFCFLDIRSPGLGDTAMYLCATSRARVRPSWEQYFGPGTRLTVT.

This clonotype was detected a few times. The junction departs from the called germline gene at one end, perhaps through a read error. The genes are TRBV9 and TRBJ2-5, with a weak D call TRBD2 (6 bases). This CDR3 spans 16 amino acids. Germline V lookup: CDR1 SGDLS, CDR2 YYNGEE. CDR3 DNA: TGTGCCAGCACCGTACGGGACGGGGGAAGGGAAGAGACCCAGTACTTC. It encodes CASTVRDGGREETQYF.

This clonotype was seen repeatedly, ten times or more. The chain recombines TRBV6-2 or TRBV6-3 with TRBJ1-1; 8 nucleotides line up with TRBD1. CDR3 length: 14 amino acids. Germline trimming cut 9 bases from V and 5 bases from J; bases unmatched to any gene: 11. Germline values: CDR1 MNHEY, CDR2 SVGEGT. The CDR3 spells CASDRTGMRTEAFF. CDR3 DNA: TGTGCCAGTGACCGGACAGGGATGAGAACTGAAGCTTTCTTT.

J is TRBJ2-7 and V is TRBV6-5; D is ambiguous. The CDR3 spans 12 residues. V shed 5 bases and J shed 7 bases, with 12 bases lying between them. CDR1 and CDR2 (germline): MNHEY, SVGAGI. CDR3 amino acids: CASSNPSDEQYF. In DNA form, the CDR3 reads TGTGCCAGCAGTAACCCTTCGGATGAGCAGTACTTC.

The gene calls are TRBV5-6 and TRBJ2-3; D might be TRBD1 (6 bases). Looked up from germline, CDR1 is SGHDT and CDR2 is YYEEEE. CDR3 size: 14 residues. Trimming stripped 0 bases from V and 4 bases from J, with 9 bases between. CDR3: CASSLDHRADTQYF. CDR3 DNA: TGTGCCAGCAGCTTGGACCACAGGGCAGATACGCAGTATTTT.

The table lists this clonotype with a few counts. This sequence joins TRBV12-3 or TRBV12-4 and TRBJ2-7; no clear D gene. V was shortened by 6 bases and J by 4 bases, with 10 bases between the two germline ends. This CDR3 comprises 12 residues. The CDR3 DNA reads as TGTGCCAGCAGCCGCCTGCGTTACGAGCAGTACTTC. As protein: CASSRLRYEQYF.

The chain couples TRBV12-3 or TRBV12-4 to TRBJ2-2; weak D call: TRBD1 (6 bases). This CDR3 is built from 16 residues. Trimming stripped 5 bases from V and 0 bases from J, with 13 bases between. CDR3 loop: CASSPYRVANTGELFF. CDR3 bases: TGTGCCAGCAGTCCCTACAGGGTTGCGAACACCGGGGAGCTGTTTTTT.

Comment on this clonotype: A junction boundary mismatches the germline segment, possibly from a read error. The chain has TRBV6-6 and TRBJ1-3; unclear D gene. Germline CDR1 MNHNY, CDR2 SVGAGI (reference sequence). CDR3 length: 13 amino acids. The CDR3 DNA sequence: TGTGCCAGCAGTTACATGGCTGGGAACACCATATATTTT. The encoded protein is CASSYMAGNTIYF.

Ten or more counts support this clonotype. This sequence joins TRBV5-1 and TRBJ1-2, with a tentative D call TRBD1 (5 bases). The V gene's germline CDR1 is SGHRS and CDR2 YFSETQ. The CDR3 is 15 residues long. V was pared by 4 bases and J by 4 bases, with 17 bases between. CDR3 DNA: TGCGCCAGCAGCAGTTCCCGGGACGCTAGCTATGGCTACACCTTC. Its protein is CASSSSRDASYGYTF.

The V gene is TRBV5-5, the J gene TRBJ1-5; D gene ambiguous. Trimming left V 0 bases short and J 6 bases short, with 16 bases between. CDR1 and CDR2 (germline): SGHKS, YYEKEE (reference sequence). The CDR3 totals 16 residues. The CDR3 nucleotides read TGTGCCAGCAGCTTGGGGTGGGCGGCCGTAGGTCAGCCCCAGCATTTT. Translating it yields CASSLGWAAVGQPQHF.

The V gene is TRBV6-5, the J gene TRBJ2-2; 11 nucleotides match TRBD1. Germline V gives CDR1 MNHEY, CDR2 SVGAGI. With V trimmed by 4 bases and J by 3 bases, 4 bases remained unmatched. This CDR3 region has 16 residues. CDR3 loop: CASSWTGGVDTGELFF. In DNA, the CDR3 is TGTGCCAGCAGTTGGACAGGGGGCGTAGACACCGGGGAGCTGTTTTTT.

J is TRBJ2-1 and V is TRBV4-1; no firm D call. From germline, CDR1 is MGHRA and CDR2 YSYEKL. Trimming stripped 5 bases from V and 0 bases from J, with 11 bases between. The CDR3 runs to 15 residues. Here the CDR3 reads CASSNSPSSYNEQFF. In DNA form, the CDR3 reads TGCGCCAGCAGCAACTCTCCTAGCTCCTACAATGAGCAGTTCTTC.

The rearrangement uses TRBV20-1 and TRBJ2-1; D is unresolved. Trimming pared 0 bases from V and 9 bases from J, leaving 24 bases between. Per germline, CDR1 DFQATT and CDR2 SNEGSKA (reference sequence). There are 17 residues in the CDR3. The CDR3 reads CSARDRRPENRVGEQFF. The DNA for the CDR3 is TGCAGTGCTAGAGATCGTCGCCCGGAAAATAGGGTTGGTGAGCAGTTCTTC.

The chain employs TRBV6-9 and TRBJ2-1; 9 bases align to TRBD2. V was pared by 8 bases and J by 7 bases, with 12 bases of the junction left unmatched. The length of the CDR3 is 15 residues. CDR1 is MNHGY, CDR2 SVAAGI, per germline. CDR3 amino acids: CASPGGSGGPNEQFF. CDR3 bases: TGTGCCAGCCCGGGTGGTAGCGGGGGCCCGAATGAGCAGTTCTTC.